The 22 T cell receptor beta chains below all came from one sample that was sequenced in a study of spatial heterogeneity in lung cancer. Time point indicated: sample taken at primary tumor resection. These receptors' antigens are unknown. One entry per CDR3 protein, called by TCRdb with MiXCR from the 5' RACE reads. The sample yields some 2,700 distinct CDR3 sequences, roughly 17% seen once. General observations from the study: Higher tumor mutation counts went along with higher counts of expanded intratumoral alpha and beta TCRs.

Sample: lung tumor tissue, taken at surgery. The source is a male donor with early-stage non-small cell lung cancer.

The table lists this clonotype with many counts. This beta chain is an unintended read in a library built for alpha chains; its size means little. The DNA for the CDR3 is TGCGCCAGCAGGGAGCTGGGAGAGACCCAGTACTTC. Protein: CASRELGETQYF. The chain joins TRBV5-1 to TRBJ2-5; no firm D call. Germline assignment: CDR1 SGHRS and CDR2 YFSETQ. The CDR3 loop spans 12 amino acids. Trimming stripped 5 bases from V and 4 bases from J, with 9 bases between.

Comments on this clonotype: Being off target in a library aimed at alpha chains, this beta chain has a size of little meaning. V and J are TRBV20-1 and TRBJ2-7; possibly TRBD1 or TRBD2 for D (6 bases each). The length of the CDR3 is 13 residues. The germline gives CDR1 DFQATT, CDR2 SNEGSKA (reference sequence). V dropped 4 bases and J dropped 2 bases, with 12 bases sitting between them. The CDR3 DNA sequence: TGCAGTGCTACAGGGGAGGCGGCCTACGAGCAGTACTTC. Amino acids: CSATGEAAYEQYF.

This clonotype is termed medium-sized. In a library made to pick up alpha chains, this beta chain is a stray read with a size that means little. CDR3 amino acids: CATGDTEAFF. CDR3 in DNA: TGTGCCACGGGTGACACTGAAGCTTTCTTT. The chain combines TRBV6-5 with TRBJ1-1; D not resolved. The V end lost 10 bases, the J end lost 3 bases, and 6 bases lay between the germline ends. The germline V gene encodes CDR1 MNHEY and CDR2 SVGAGI. This CDR3 contains 10 residues.

By its share, this clonotype is medium-sized. This beta chain is off target for a library built for alpha chains, so its abundance means little. The chain uses TRBV24-1 and TRBJ2-7; no reliable D call. The CDR3 contains 16 residues. Germline CDR1 is KGHDR and CDR2 is SFDVKD. Trimming took 5 bases from V and 4 from J, leaving 20 bases between them. CDR3 amino acids: CATSAPSTPRRYEQYF. CDR3 coding DNA: TGTGCCACCAGTGCGCCCTCGACGCCCCGAAGGTACGAGCAGTACTTC.

Sample share makes this clonotype medium-sized. With the library built for alpha chains, this beta chain is off target and its frequency is not meaningful. The V and J genes are TRBV6-2 or TRBV6-3 and TRBJ2-1; the D is unclear. Deletions cut 6 bases from V and 0 bases from J, with 12 bases between. There are 15 residues in the CDR3. Looked up from germline, CDR1 is MNHEY and CDR2 is SVGEGT. The CDR3, as DNA: TGTGCCAGCAGCCAGGCAGTCTACTCCTACAATGAGCAGTTCTTC. It is translated as CASSQAVYSYNEQFF.

About this clonotype: This beta chain represents an off-target read in a library built for alpha chains; its size is of limited meaning. The chain carries TRBV10-3 and TRBJ2-3; no clear D. In germline, CDR1 is ENHRY, CDR2 SYGVKD. This CDR3 spans 11 amino acids. The V end lost 4 bases, the J end lost 2 bases, and 1 base lay between the germline ends. The CDR3 region is CAISATDTQYF. DNA of the CDR3: TGTGCCATCAGTGCCACAGATACGCAGTATTTT.

Comment on this clonotype: This beta chain was picked up by a library intended for alpha chains and is off target, so its count carries little meaning. The rearrangement uses TRBV24-1 and TRBJ2-7; D possibly corresponds to TRBD2 (6 bases). The V and J ends lost 1 base and 0 bases respectively, with 15 bases between them. Looked up from germline, CDR1 is KGHDR and CDR2 is SFDVKD. The CDR3 contains 17 residues. CDR3 sequence (DNA): TGTGCCACCAGTGATTTTCAGGTAGGAGGGTTCTCCTACGAGCAGTACTTC. Amino acids: CATSDFQVGGFSYEQYF.

This clonotype qualifies as medium-sized. Because this beta chain is a stray read in a library intended to capture alpha chains, its abundance should not be given much weight. The chain carries TRBV28 and TRBJ1-5, with 8 bases identical to TRBD1. The germline gives CDR1 MDHEN, CDR2 SYDVKM. There are 16 residues in the CDR3. V gave up 5 bases and J gave up 3 bases; unmatched junction bases: 9. The CDR3 DNA is TGTGCCAGCAGTAGGCTACAGGGGGGGTCCAATCAGCCCCAGCATTTT. Protein sequence: CASSRLQGGSNQPQHF.

Comment on this clonotype: This beta chain came through as a stray read in a library set up for alpha chains, and its size says little. The DNA of the CDR3 is TGTGCCAGCAGTTACTCGACCAGTACCCAAGAGACCCAGTACTTC. Encoded protein: CASSYSTSTQETQYF. The J gene is TRBJ2-5, the V gene TRBV6-5; D is undetermined. This CDR3 contains 15 residues. The germline V and J ends were trimmed by 0 bases and 1 base, with 9 bases remaining between them. Germline V gene data show CDR1 as MNHEY and CDR2 as SVGAGI.

Turning to this clonotype: This beta chain was picked up by a library intended for alpha chains and is off target, so its count carries little meaning. This chain joins TRBV6-5 and TRBJ2-7; D uncertain. V was pared by 6 bases and J by 3 bases, with 18 bases between. The V gene's germline CDR1 is MNHEY and CDR2 SVGAGI. The CDR3 contains 15 residues. In DNA form, the CDR3 reads TGTGCCAGCAGCTACCTCTCAGAGGCGTTCTACGAGCAGTACTTC. It encodes CASSYLSEAFYEQYF.

This clonotype is judged medium-sized. In a library made to pick up alpha chains, this beta chain is a stray read with a size that means little. This chain joins TRBV27 and TRBJ2-7; possibly TRBD1 for D (5 bases). CDR3 length equals 11 residues. V lost 6 bases and J lost 4, with 7 bases in between. Germline V gene sequence: CDR1 MNHEY, CDR2 SMNVEV (reference sequence). CDR3 in DNA: TGTGCCAGCAGCCAGGGTTACGAGCAGTACTTC. Its translation is CASSQGYEQYF.

Points on this clonotype: This beta chain is an unintended read in a library built for alpha chains; its size means little. The gene calls are TRBV4-1 and TRBJ2-3; possibly TRBD2 for D (6 bases). CDR1 and CDR2 (germline): MGHRA, YSYEKL. This CDR3 is 19 amino acids long. Trimming pared 0 bases from V and 2 bases from J, leaving 21 bases between. The CDR3 coding sequence is TGCGCCAGCAGCCAAGACATTGTGAGGCTAGCGAGTTCCACAGATACGCAGTATTTT. Residues: CASSQDIVRLASSTDTQYF.

A single count supports this clonotype. Because the library targeted alpha chains, this beta chain is an off-target read whose size means little. This rearrangement joins TRBV20-1 to TRBJ2-6, with unresolved D. Looked up from germline, CDR1 is DFQATT and CDR2 is SNEGSKA (reference sequence). The CDR3 contains 19 residues. The germline V and J ends were trimmed by 0 bases and 0 bases, with 18 bases remaining between them. CDR3 DNA sequence: TGCAGTGCTAGAGATCGGTGGGTGCCCTTCAGCTCTGGGGCCAACGTCCTGACTTTC. Translated, it gives CSARDRWVPFSSGANVLTF.

Concerning this clonotype: Being off target in a library aimed at alpha chains, this beta chain has a size of little meaning. Here the CDR3 DNA reads TGTGCCAGCAGCCTCGAGGGTAGCGGTTACAATGAGCAGTTCTTC. It specifies CASSLEGSGYNEQFF. The rearrangement joins TRBV3-1 to TRBJ2-1; tentative D call: TRBD2 (6 bases). The V end lost 4 bases, the J end lost 4 bases, and 14 bases lay between the germline ends. This CDR3 has 15 amino acids. Germline V lookup: CDR1 LGHDT, CDR2 YNNKEL (reference sequence).

Turning to this clonotype: As an off-target read in a library built for alpha chains, this beta chain has a frequency of little significance. V usage is TRBV15 and J usage is TRBJ2-1, with 8 bases fitting TRBD2. CDR1 is LNHNV and CDR2 is YYDKDF in the germline V gene (reference sequence). V was clipped by 1 base and J by 5 bases; unmatched bases: 4. This CDR3 is built from 15 residues. CDR3 sequence (DNA): TGTGCCACCAGCAGAGGGAGCGGGGGAGACAATGAGCAGTTCTTC. Its translation is CATSRGSGGDNEQFF. Filled out from reference TRBV15 and TRBJ2-1, the complete variable domain reads DAMVIQNPRYQVTQFGKPVTLSCSQTLNHNVMYWYQQKSSQAPKLLFHYYDKDFNNEADTPDNFQSRRPNTSFCFLDIRSPGLGDTAMYLCATSRGSGGDNEQFFGPGTRLTVL.

With respect to this clonotype: This could be a read error, since a much larger clone is one nucleotide away. Being off target in a library aimed at alpha chains, this beta chain has a size of little meaning. The chain couples TRBV5-4 to TRBJ1-1; D unclear. The CDR3 is 16 residues long. The V gene lost 1 base and the J gene lost 1 base, with 14 bases spanning the gap. The germline V gene encodes CDR1 SGHNT and CDR2 YYREEE (reference sequence). In DNA form, the CDR3 reads TGTGCCAGCAGCTTGCTGCCCACCGGACCGAACACTGAAGCTTTCTTT. Its protein is CASSLLPTGPNTEAFF.

This clonotype showed up many times. Being off target in a library aimed at alpha chains, this beta chain has a size of little meaning. This chain connects TRBV27 to TRBJ2-7; no reliable D call. The germline V gene encodes CDR1 MNHEY and CDR2 SMNVEV (reference sequence). CDR3 length equals 12 residues. Trimming took off 5 bases at V and 2 bases at J, with 7 bases between the two ends. CDR3 sequence (DNA): TGTGCCAGCAGTGCAACTCCCTACGAGCAGTACTTC. Translation gives CASSATPYEQYF.

As concerns this clonotype: Little can be read into the size of this beta chain, an off-target read in a library designed for alpha chains. This sequence joins TRBV28 and TRBJ2-2; TRBD1 matches 10 bases. Germline V gives CDR1 MDHEN, CDR2 SYDVKM. This CDR3 has 15 residues. The V segment lost 5 bases and the J segment 5 bases; nucleotides outside the gene matches: 5. The CDR3: CASSLGTGATGELFF. CDR3 sequence (DNA): TGTGCCAGCAGTCTCGGGACAGGGGCTACCGGGGAGCTGTTTTTT.

To note about this clonotype: The library was prepared for alpha chains; this beta chain is a stray read, so its frequency means little. The V gene is TRBV7-2, the J gene TRBJ1-2; unclear D gene. This CDR3 contains 13 residues. The germline CDR1 and CDR2 sequences are SGHTA and FQGNSA. Trimming stripped 3 bases from V and 3 bases from J, with 8 bases between. The CDR3 loop reads CASSLRQDYGYTF. The CDR3 DNA follows: TGTGCCAGCAGCTTGAGGCAGGACTATGGCTACACCTTC.

This clonotype showed up just a few times. This beta chain is off target for a library built for alpha chains, so its abundance means little. The chain employs TRBV7-8 and TRBJ2-1; TRBD2 agrees at 7 bases. This CDR3 comprises 17 residues. The germline CDR1 and CDR2 sequences are SGHVS and FQNEAQ. The V gene end was trimmed by 5 bases and the J gene end by 3 bases; junction bases not matched to a gene: 13. This CDR3 is CASSQRAWLAVYNEQFF. CDR3 coding DNA: TGTGCCAGCAGCCAAAGGGCATGGCTAGCGGTCTACAATGAGCAGTTCTTC.

In regard to this clonotype: Little can be read into the size of this beta chain, an off-target read in a library designed for alpha chains. The chain joins TRBV4-1 to TRBJ2-3, with D perhaps TRBD2 (6 bases). The CDR3 consists of 15 residues. V was trimmed by 3 bases and J by 1 base, leaving 11 bases between them. The germline gives CDR1 MGHRA, CDR2 YSYEKL. The CDR3 DNA reads as TGCGCCAGCAGCCATTCTAGCGCCCGCACAGATACGCAGTATTTT. This gives the protein CASSHSSARTDTQYF.

This clonotype is classed as large. Found in a library prepared for alpha chains, this beta chain is an off-target read, and its abundance has little meaning. The gene calls are TRBV4-3 and TRBJ1-2; a possible D gene is TRBD1 (5 bases). The CDR3 runs to 13 residues. Germline loops: CDR1 LGHNA, CDR2 YSLEER. Trimming left V 0 bases short and J 8 bases short, with 10 bases between. The CDR3 region is CASSQDRDGGYTF. The CDR3 coding sequence is TGCGCCAGCAGCCAAGATAGGGACGGAGGCTACACCTTC.